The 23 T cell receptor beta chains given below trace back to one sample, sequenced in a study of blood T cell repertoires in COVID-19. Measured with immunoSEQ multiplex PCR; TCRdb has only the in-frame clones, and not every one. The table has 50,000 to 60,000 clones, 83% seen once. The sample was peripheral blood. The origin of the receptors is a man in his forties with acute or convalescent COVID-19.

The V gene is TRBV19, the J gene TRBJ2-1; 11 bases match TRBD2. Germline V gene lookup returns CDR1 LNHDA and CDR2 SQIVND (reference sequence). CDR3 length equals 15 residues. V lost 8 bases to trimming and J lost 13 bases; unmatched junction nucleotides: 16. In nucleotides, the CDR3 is TGTGCCAGTCGGGACTTAGCGGGAGGGCCCTGGGGCCAGTTCTTC. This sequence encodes CASRDLAGGPWGQFF.

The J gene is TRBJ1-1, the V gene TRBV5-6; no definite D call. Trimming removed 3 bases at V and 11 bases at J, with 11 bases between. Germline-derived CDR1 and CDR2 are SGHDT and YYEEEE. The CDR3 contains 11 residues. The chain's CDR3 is CASSSEGGAFF. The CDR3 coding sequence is TGTGCCAGCAGCTCCGAGGGAGGTGCTTTCTTT.

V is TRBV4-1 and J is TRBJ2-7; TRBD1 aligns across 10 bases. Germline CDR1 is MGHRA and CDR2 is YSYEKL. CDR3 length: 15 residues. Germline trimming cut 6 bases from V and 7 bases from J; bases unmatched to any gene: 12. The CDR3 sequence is CASSPWDRGSGEQYF. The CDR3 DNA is TGCGCCAGCAGTCCATGGGACAGGGGATCGGGGGAGCAGTACTTC.

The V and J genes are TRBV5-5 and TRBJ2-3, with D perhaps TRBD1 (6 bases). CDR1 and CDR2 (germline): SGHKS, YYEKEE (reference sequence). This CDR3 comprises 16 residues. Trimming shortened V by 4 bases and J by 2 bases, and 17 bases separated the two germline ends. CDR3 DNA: TGTGCCAGCAGCCGATTGGTGGGGGCCCCCACAGATACGCAGTATTTT. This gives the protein CASSRLVGAPTDTQYF.

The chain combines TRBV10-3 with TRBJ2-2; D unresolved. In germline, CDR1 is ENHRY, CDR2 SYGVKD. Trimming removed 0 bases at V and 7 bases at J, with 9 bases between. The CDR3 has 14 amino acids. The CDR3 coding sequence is TGTGCCATCAGTGAGTCTACCACAATCGGGGAGCTGTTTTTT. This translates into CAISESTTIGELFF.

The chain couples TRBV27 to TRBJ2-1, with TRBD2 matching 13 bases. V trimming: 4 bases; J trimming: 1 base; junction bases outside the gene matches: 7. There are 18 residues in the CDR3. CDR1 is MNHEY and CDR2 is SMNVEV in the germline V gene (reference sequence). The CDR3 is CASSSTTSGRTSYNEQFF. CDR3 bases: TGTGCCAGCAGTTCTACGACTAGCGGGAGGACGTCCTACAATGAGCAGTTCTTC.

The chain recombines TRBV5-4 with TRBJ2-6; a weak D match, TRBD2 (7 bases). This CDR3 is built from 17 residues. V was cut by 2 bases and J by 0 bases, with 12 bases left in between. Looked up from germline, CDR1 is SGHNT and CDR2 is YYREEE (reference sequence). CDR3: CASSFGGAGSGANVLTF. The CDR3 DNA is TGTGCCAGCAGCTTTGGGGGGGCCGGCTCTGGGGCCAACGTCCTGACTTTC.

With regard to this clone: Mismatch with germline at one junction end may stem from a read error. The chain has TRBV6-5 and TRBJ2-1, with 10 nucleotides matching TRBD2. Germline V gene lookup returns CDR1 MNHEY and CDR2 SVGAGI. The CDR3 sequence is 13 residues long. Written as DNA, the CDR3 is TGTGCCAGCAGTTACGACGGGACTAGCGTAGGAGTCTTC. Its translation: CASSYDGTSVGVF.

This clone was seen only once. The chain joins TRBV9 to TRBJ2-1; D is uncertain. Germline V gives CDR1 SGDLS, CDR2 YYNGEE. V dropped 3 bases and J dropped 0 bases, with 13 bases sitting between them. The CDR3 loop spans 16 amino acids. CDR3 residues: CASSGAAVSSYNEQFF. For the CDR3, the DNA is TGTGCCAGCAGCGGCGCGGCGGTAAGCTCCTACAATGAGCAGTTCTTC.

This chain's CDR3 is CASSYTGYNEQFF. CDR3 DNA sequence: TGTGCCAGCAGTTATACGGGATACAATGAGCAGTTCTTC. The chain joins TRBV6-6 to TRBJ2-1, with D possibly being TRBD2 (5 bases). Germline CDR1 MNHNY, CDR2 SVGAGI (reference sequence). The CDR3 is 13 amino acids. The V and J ends lost 3 bases and 4 bases respectively, with 7 bases between them.

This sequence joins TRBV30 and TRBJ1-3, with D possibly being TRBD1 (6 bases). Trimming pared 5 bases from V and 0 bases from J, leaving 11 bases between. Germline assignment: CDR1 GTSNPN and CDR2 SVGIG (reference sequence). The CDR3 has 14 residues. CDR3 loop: CAWATGSSGNTIYF. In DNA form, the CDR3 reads TGTGCCTGGGCAACAGGGAGCTCTGGAAACACCATATATTTT.

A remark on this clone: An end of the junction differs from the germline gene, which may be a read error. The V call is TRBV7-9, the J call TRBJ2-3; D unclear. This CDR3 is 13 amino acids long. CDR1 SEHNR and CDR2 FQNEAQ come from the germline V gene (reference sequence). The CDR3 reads CASSVAPTDTQYF. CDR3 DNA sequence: TGTGCCAGCAGCGTAGCCCCTACGGATACGCAGTATTTT.

CDR3 DNA: TGCGCCAGCAGCGCCCGGGGGAGGGATTCCGGTCTAGCTGAAAAACTGTTTTTT. Amino acid sequence: CASSARGRDSGLAEKLFF. The chain couples TRBV5-1 to TRBJ1-4; a possible D gene is TRBD1 (5 bases). The CDR3 sequence is 18 residues long. Trimming took off 4 bases at V and 7 bases at J, with 26 bases between the two ends. Germline V gene data show CDR1 as SGHRS and CDR2 as YFSETQ.

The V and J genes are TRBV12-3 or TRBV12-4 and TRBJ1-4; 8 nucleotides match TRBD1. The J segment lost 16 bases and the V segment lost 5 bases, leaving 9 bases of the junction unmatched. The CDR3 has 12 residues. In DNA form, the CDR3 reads TGTGCCAGCAGTCGTGATACAGGGGGACAGTTTTTT. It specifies CASSRDTGGQFF.

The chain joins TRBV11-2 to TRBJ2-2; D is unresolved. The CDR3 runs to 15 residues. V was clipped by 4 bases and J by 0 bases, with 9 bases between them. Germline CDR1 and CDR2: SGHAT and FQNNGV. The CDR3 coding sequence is TGTGCCAGCAGCTACCTACCCACGAACACCGGGGAGCTGTTTTTT. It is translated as CASSYLPTNTGELFF.

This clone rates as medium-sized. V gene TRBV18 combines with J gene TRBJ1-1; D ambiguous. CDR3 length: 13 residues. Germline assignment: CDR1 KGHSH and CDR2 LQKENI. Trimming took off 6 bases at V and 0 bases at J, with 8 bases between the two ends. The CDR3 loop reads CASSPEMNTEAFF. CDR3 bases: TGTGCCAGCTCTCCCGAGATGAACACTGAAGCTTTCTTT.

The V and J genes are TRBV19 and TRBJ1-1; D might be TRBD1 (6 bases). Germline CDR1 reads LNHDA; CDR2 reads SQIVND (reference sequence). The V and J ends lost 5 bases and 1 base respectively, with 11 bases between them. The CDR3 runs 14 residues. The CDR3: CASSFGQTNTEAFF. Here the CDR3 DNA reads TGTGCCAGTAGTTTCGGACAGACGAACACTGAAGCTTTCTTT.

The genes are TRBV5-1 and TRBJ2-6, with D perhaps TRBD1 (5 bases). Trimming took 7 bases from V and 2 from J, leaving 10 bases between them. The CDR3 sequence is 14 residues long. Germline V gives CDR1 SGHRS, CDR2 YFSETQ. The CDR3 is CASQQDPGANVLTF. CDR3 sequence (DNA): TGCGCCAGCCAACAGGACCCTGGGGCCAACGTCCTGACTTTC. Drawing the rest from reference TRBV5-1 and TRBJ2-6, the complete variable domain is KAGVTQTPRYLIKTRGQQVTLSCSPISGHRSVSWYQQTPGQGLQFLFEYFSETQRNKGNFPGRFSGRQFSNSRSEMNVSTLELGDSALYLCASQQDPGANVLTFGAGSRLTVL.

In nucleotides, the CDR3 is TGTGCCAGCAGCCTACTCGGACAGGTCCTCCACTTT. It yields the protein CASSLLGQVLHF. The J gene is TRBJ1-6, the V gene TRBV3-1 (or the pseudogene TRBV3-2), with 7 bases lining up with TRBD1. Trimming cost V 4 bases and J 15 bases; bases outside gene matches: 6. Germline CDR1 LGHDT, CDR2 YNNKEL (reference sequence). The CDR3 extends over 12 amino acids.

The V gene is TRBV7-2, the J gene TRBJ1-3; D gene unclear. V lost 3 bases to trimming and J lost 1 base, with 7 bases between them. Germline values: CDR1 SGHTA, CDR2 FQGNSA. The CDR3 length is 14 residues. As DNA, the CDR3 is TGTGCCAGCAGCTTGCAGGTTTCTGGAAACACCATATATTTT. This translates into CASSLQVSGNTIYF.

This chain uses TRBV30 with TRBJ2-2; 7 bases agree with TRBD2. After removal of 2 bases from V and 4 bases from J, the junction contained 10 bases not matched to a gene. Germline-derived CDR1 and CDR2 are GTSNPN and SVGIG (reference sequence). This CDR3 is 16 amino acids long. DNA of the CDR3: TGTGCCTGGAGTCCCCGAGCGGGATCTCGCACCGGGGAGCTGTTTTTT. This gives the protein CAWSPRAGSRTGELFF.

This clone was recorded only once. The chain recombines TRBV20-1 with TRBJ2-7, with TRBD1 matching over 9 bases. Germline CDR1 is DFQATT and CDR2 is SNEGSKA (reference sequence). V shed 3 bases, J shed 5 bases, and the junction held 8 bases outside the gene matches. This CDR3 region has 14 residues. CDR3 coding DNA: TGCAGTGCTAGTCGCACAGGGGGCGAAAACGAGCAGTACTTC. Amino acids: CSASRTGGENEQYF.

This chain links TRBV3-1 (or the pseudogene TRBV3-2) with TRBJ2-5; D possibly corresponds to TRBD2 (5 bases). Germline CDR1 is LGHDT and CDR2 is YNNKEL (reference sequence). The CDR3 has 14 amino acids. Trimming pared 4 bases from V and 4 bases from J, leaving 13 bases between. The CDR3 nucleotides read TGTGCCAGCAGCCCGTTAGCCGCGGGAGAGACCCAGTACTTC. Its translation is CASSPLAAGETQYF.